In its sample, the clone carrying this T cell receptor (beta chain) was seen once. The record originates from a study of Ad26.COV2.S vaccination and SARS-CoV-2 variants. Study background: Each vaccinee took Ad26.COV2.S intramuscularly, once or twice 56 days apart.

The CDR3 covers 15 residues. The germline gives CDR1 MGHRA, CDR2 YSYEKL. Trimming cost V 0 bases and J 0 bases, with 8 bases left between them. Treatment given: roughly 19 received Ad26.COV2.S at low or high dose, single or two shots; five or six received placebo; per-sample allocation not given. Sampling happened 63 days after the first vaccine or placebo injection. The assay was immunoSEQ multiplex PCR, and TCRdb's table has in-frame clones only and misses some. The sample consists of hundreds of thousands of clones, roughly 87% of them appearing once. The TCR originated in a person between 18 and 65 years old who received the Ad26.COV2.S COVID-19 vaccine or a placebo. The rearrangement links TRBV4-1 to TRBJ1-1, with D unclear. Specimen: peripheral blood, collected in a trial of Ad26.COV2.S vaccine versus placebo. The CDR3 nucleotides read TGCGCCAGCAGCCAAGAACTGGGAATGAACACTGAAGCTTTCTTT. Its translation is CASSQELGMNTEAFF.